Listed below are T cell receptor beta chains from one sample, sequenced in a study of cytomegalovirus exposure and HLA in healthy donors. Produced via immunoSEQ multiplex PCR; TCRdb's table is partial and in-frame only. The sample has about 89,000 clones; 70% to 80% are singletons. Source material: PBMCs. These receptors originate from a man aged 30 to 45 in good health and CMV-seronegative. Each CDR3 is given with its conserved first and last residue. Each record gives: J gene, D gene, V gene, clone size, CDR3 length, CDR3 DNA, CDR3 protein. D genes are given only for firm matches. Clone size is not always given. Where it is, it says once, few, many or a class for expanded clones.

j_call: TRBJ2-1
d_call: TRBD2
v_call: TRBV4-1
clone_size: .
cdr3_length: 21
cdr3_nt: TGCGCCAGCAGCCAATTAGGTACAGGGGACGGACTAGCGATTTCCAACAATGAGCAGTTCTTC
cdr3_aa: CASSQLGTGDGLAISNNEQFF

j_call: TRBJ2-6
d_call: TRBD2
v_call: TRBV13
clone_size: .
cdr3_length: 17
cdr3_nt: TGTGCCAGCAGCTTACTCCGACTAGCTGGTGGGGCCAACGTCCTGACTTTC
cdr3_aa: CASSLLRLAGGANVLTF

j_call: TRBJ2-7
d_call: TRBD1
v_call: TRBV6-5
clone_size: once
cdr3_length: 13
cdr3_nt: TGTGCCAGCAGTTCTGGACAGGGCCTGGAGCAGTACTTC
cdr3_aa: CASSSGQGLEQYF

j_call: TRBJ2-7
d_call: TRBD2
v_call: TRBV7-8
clone_size: .
cdr3_length: 16
cdr3_nt: TGTGCCAGCAGCACACAAACCCGGACTAGCGCCTACGAGCAGTACTTC
cdr3_aa: CASSTQTRTSAYEQYF

j_call: TRBJ2-6
d_call: .
v_call: TRBV6-5
clone_size: .
cdr3_length: 15
cdr3_nt: TGTGCCAGCAGTTCACAGGGAGCTGGGGCCAACGTCCTGACTTTC
cdr3_aa: CASSSQGAGANVLTF

j_call: TRBJ1-1
d_call: TRBD1
v_call: TRBV19
clone_size: .
cdr3_length: 15
cdr3_nt: TGTGCCAGTAGCCGCCGGGACAGAATGAACACTGAAGCTTTCTTT
cdr3_aa: CASSRRDRMNTEAFF

j_call: TRBJ2-1
d_call: TRBD1
v_call: TRBV4-2
clone_size: .
cdr3_length: 16
cdr3_nt: TGTGCCAGCAGCCAAGATACAGGGACAGCCTACAATGAGCAGTTCTTC
cdr3_aa: CASSQDTGTAYNEQFF

j_call: TRBJ2-7
d_call: .
v_call: TRBV28
clone_size: few
cdr3_length: 12
cdr3_nt: TGTGCCACCCACAGGAGCTCCTACGAGCAGTACTTC
cdr3_aa: CATHRSSYEQYF

j_call: TRBJ2-5
d_call: TRBD1
v_call: TRBV5-1
clone_size: .
cdr3_length: 15
cdr3_nt: TGCGCCAGCAGGGAAACAGGGGCGATCCAAGAGACCCAGTACTTC
cdr3_aa: CASRETGAIQETQYF

j_call: TRBJ2-6
d_call: .
v_call: TRBV15
clone_size: .
cdr3_length: 19
cdr3_nt: TGTGCCACCAGCAGAGATTTTTGGCAGGGTGAAACTGGGGCCAACGTCCTGACTTTC
cdr3_aa: CATSRDFWQGETGANVLTF

j_call: TRBJ1-6
d_call: .
v_call: TRBV21-1
clone_size: .
cdr3_length: 15
cdr3_nt: TGTGCCAGCAGCAGAGGGACAGGGAATAATTCACCCCTCCACTTT
cdr3_aa: CASSRGTGNNSPLHF

j_call: TRBJ1-2
d_call: TRBD1
v_call: TRBV2
clone_size: .
cdr3_length: 13
cdr3_nt: TGTGCCAGCAGGGACAGGGGTAACTATGGCTACACCTTC
cdr3_aa: CASRDRGNYGYTF

j_call: TRBJ2-5
d_call: TRBD2
v_call: TRBV11-2
clone_size: .
cdr3_length: 15
cdr3_nt: TGTGCCAGCAGCTTAGAGGGGCGGGGGTGGGAGACCCAGTACTTC
cdr3_aa: CASSLEGRGWETQYF

j_call: TRBJ1-2
d_call: TRBD1
v_call: TRBV19
clone_size: .
cdr3_length: 15
cdr3_nt: TGTGCCAGCACTACAAACGGGGACAGCCGCTATGGCTACACCTTC
cdr3_aa: CASTTNGDSRYGYTF

j_call: TRBJ2-2
d_call: TRBD2
v_call: TRBV10-2
clone_size: .
cdr3_length: 15
cdr3_nt: TGCGCCAGCAGGATAGCGGGAGCGAACACCGGGGAGCTGTTTTTT
cdr3_aa: CASRIAGANTGELFF

j_call: TRBJ2-2
d_call: TRBD1
v_call: TRBV9
clone_size: .
cdr3_length: 16
cdr3_nt: TGTGCCAGCAGCGTAGTTCCGACAGGGCGGACCGGGGAGCTGTTTTTT
cdr3_aa: CASSVVPTGRTGELFF

j_call: TRBJ2-7
d_call: TRBD2
v_call: TRBV28
clone_size: once
cdr3_length: 13
cdr3_nt: TGTGCCAGTAGCGGGACGAAACCCTACGAGCAGTACTTC
cdr3_aa: CASSGTKPYEQYF

j_call: TRBJ1-2
d_call: .
v_call: TRBV6-1
clone_size: .
cdr3_length: 14
cdr3_nt: TGTGCCAGCAGTGAAGCTGGCAGACTTTATGGCTACACCTTC
cdr3_aa: CASSEAGRLYGYTF

j_call: TRBJ1-1
d_call: .
v_call: TRBV30
clone_size: .
cdr3_length: 11
cdr3_nt: TGTGCCTGGAGTGCGACAGGTGGAGCTTTCTTT
cdr3_aa: CAWSATGGAFF

j_call: TRBJ1-2
d_call: TRBD1
v_call: TRBV2
clone_size: once
cdr3_length: 13
cdr3_nt: TGTGCCAGCAGTGGGACAGGATGGCCTGGCTACACCTTC
cdr3_aa: CASSGTGWPGYTF

j_call: TRBJ1-2
d_call: TRBD1
v_call: TRBV6-1
clone_size: .
cdr3_length: 12
cdr3_nt: TGTGCCAGTACAACAGGGGTTAGTGGCTACACCTTC
cdr3_aa: CASTTGVSGYTF

j_call: TRBJ1-1
d_call: .
v_call: TRBV19
clone_size: once
cdr3_length: 13
cdr3_nt: TGTGCCAGTAGTATGCCCAGGTATGCTGAAGCTTTCTTT
cdr3_aa: CASSMPRYAEAFF

j_call: TRBJ1-2
d_call: TRBD1
v_call: TRBV6-6
clone_size: .
cdr3_length: 16
cdr3_nt: TGTGCCAGCAGCCGCGCGGGAGGACAGGGGGCGTATGGCTACACCTTC
cdr3_aa: CASSRAGGQGAYGYTF

j_call: TRBJ1-2
d_call: .
v_call: TRBV9
clone_size: few
cdr3_length: 15
cdr3_nt: TGTGCCAGCAGCGTAGGGGCAGGGGCTAACTATGGCTACACCTTC
cdr3_aa: CASSVGAGANYGYTF

j_call: TRBJ1-1
d_call: TRBD1
v_call: TRBV9
clone_size: .
cdr3_length: 15
cdr3_nt: TGTGCCAGCAGCGTAGAGGGACAGGGAAACACTGAAGCTTTCTTT
cdr3_aa: CASSVEGQGNTEAFF

j_call: TRBJ2-7
d_call: .
v_call: TRBV5-1
clone_size: .
cdr3_length: 15
cdr3_nt: TGCGCCAGCAGCTTCCTCGGCGGGCCCCCCTACGAGCAGTACTTC
cdr3_aa: CASSFLGGPPYEQYF

j_call: TRBJ2-7
d_call: TRBD2
v_call: TRBV2
clone_size: .
cdr3_length: 14
cdr3_nt: TGTGCCAGCAGCAGGACTAGCGCGGACTACGAGCAGTACTTC
cdr3_aa: CASSRTSADYEQYF

j_call: TRBJ2-1
d_call: TRBD1
v_call: TRBV4-2
clone_size: .
cdr3_length: 16
cdr3_nt: TGTGCCAGCAGCCGCAACTCGGGACAGGGTAGCAATGAGCAGTTCTTC
cdr3_aa: CASSRNSGQGSNEQFF

j_call: TRBJ1-2
d_call: .
v_call: TRBV6-1
clone_size: once
cdr3_length: 15
cdr3_nt: TGTGCCAGCAGTGAATCCGGGATCCGGGGTGGAGGCTACACCTTC
cdr3_aa: CASSESGIRGGGYTF

j_call: TRBJ2-5
d_call: TRBD2
v_call: TRBV9
clone_size: .
cdr3_length: 15
cdr3_nt: TGTGCCAGCAGCCCTAGCGGGGGGTACCAAGAGACCCAGTACTTC
cdr3_aa: CASSPSGGYQETQYF

j_call: TRBJ1-4
d_call: TRBD1
v_call: TRBV2
clone_size: .
cdr3_length: 14
cdr3_nt: TGTGCCAGCAGTGATCGGACAGGGAATGAAAAACTGTTTTTT
cdr3_aa: CASSDRTGNEKLFF

j_call: TRBJ2-1
d_call: TRBD2
v_call: TRBV27
clone_size: few
cdr3_length: 14
cdr3_nt: TGTGCCAGCAGTTCCACTAGCGGGATTCTTCGGCAGTTCTTC
cdr3_aa: CASSSTSGILRQFF

j_call: TRBJ2-6
d_call: .
v_call: TRBV19
clone_size: .
cdr3_length: 15
cdr3_nt: TGTGCCAGTAGTACGAACAGGGATGGGGCCAACGTCCTGACTTTC
cdr3_aa: CASSTNRDGANVLTF

j_call: TRBJ1-1
d_call: TRBD1
v_call: TRBV28
clone_size: .
cdr3_length: 15
cdr3_nt: TGTGCCAGCAGTTTGACCGGGACAGGGAACACTGAAGCTTTCTTT
cdr3_aa: CASSLTGTGNTEAFF

j_call: TRBJ2-7
d_call: TRBD1
v_call: TRBV28
clone_size: .
cdr3_length: 15
cdr3_nt: TGTGCCAGCAGTTTATCCCAGGACAGGTCCTACGAGCAGTACTTC
cdr3_aa: CASSLSQDRSYEQYF

j_call: TRBJ2-1
d_call: TRBD2
v_call: TRBV4-2
clone_size: .
cdr3_length: 16
cdr3_nt: TGTGCCAGCAGCCCAGAGCTAGCGGGAGGGCCAAATGAGCAGTTCTTC
cdr3_aa: CASSPELAGGPNEQFF

j_call: TRBJ2-2
d_call: TRBD2
v_call: TRBV2
clone_size: .
cdr3_length: 18
cdr3_nt: TGTGCCAGCAGTGTAAGACTAGCGGGAGCTTTAGGCACCGGGGAGCTGTTTTTT
cdr3_aa: CASSVRLAGALGTGELFF

j_call: TRBJ2-1
d_call: .
v_call: TRBV5-1
clone_size: .
cdr3_length: 16
cdr3_nt: TGCGCCAGCAGCGTACAAAGCGCCCTCTCCTACAATGAGCAGTTCTTC
cdr3_aa: CASSVQSALSYNEQFF

j_call: TRBJ2-7
d_call: .
v_call: TRBV7-6
clone_size: few
cdr3_length: 15
cdr3_nt: TGTGCCAGCAGCTCCCCCCGGACAGAGGCTTCCGAGCAGTACTTC
cdr3_aa: CASSSPRTEASEQYF

j_call: TRBJ2-7
d_call: TRBD1
v_call: TRBV11-2
clone_size: .
cdr3_length: 14
cdr3_nt: TGTGCCAGCAGCTCCACGACAGGGAGCTACGAGCAGTACTTC
cdr3_aa: CASSSTTGSYEQYF

j_call: TRBJ2-3
d_call: TRBD1
v_call: TRBV5-1
clone_size: .
cdr3_length: 17
cdr3_nt: TGCGCCAGCAGCTTGCGAAGGGGACAGCAAAGCACAGATACGCAGTATTTT
cdr3_aa: CASSLRRGQQSTDTQYF

j_call: TRBJ2-7
d_call: TRBD2
v_call: TRBV4-2
clone_size: .
cdr3_length: 17
cdr3_nt: TGTGCCAGCAGCCAAGAGGCGGGGAGGGCGGAGACCCACGAGCAGTACTTC
cdr3_aa: CASSQEAGRAETHEQYF

j_call: TRBJ1-1
d_call: .
v_call: TRBV5-1
clone_size: .
cdr3_length: 13
cdr3_nt: TGCGCCAGCAGGTACTGGGGGGACACTGAAGCTTTCTTT
cdr3_aa: CASRYWGDTEAFF

j_call: TRBJ2-1
d_call: .
v_call: TRBV4-1
clone_size: .
cdr3_length: 18
cdr3_nt: TGCGCCAGCAGCCAAGACCCTGGCGGACTACCACAATACAATGAGCAGTTCTTC
cdr3_aa: CASSQDPGGLPQYNEQFF

j_call: TRBJ2-2
d_call: TRBD1
v_call: TRBV5-1
clone_size: .
cdr3_length: 18
cdr3_nt: TGCGCCAGCAGCTTGGGATATGCGGGACAGGGGAACACCGGGGAGCTGTTTTTT
cdr3_aa: CASSLGYAGQGNTGELFF

j_call: TRBJ2-5
d_call: TRBD1
v_call: TRBV7-2
clone_size: few
cdr3_length: 17
cdr3_nt: TGTGCCAGCAGTTTAATCGGGACAGGGTCGGGCCAAGAGACCCAGTACTTC
cdr3_aa: CASSLIGTGSGQETQYF

j_call: TRBJ2-2
d_call: .
v_call: TRBV7-6
clone_size: .
cdr3_length: 16
cdr3_nt: TGTGCCAGCAGGAATCCACTTGGTGTACACACCGGGGAGCTGTTTTTT
cdr3_aa: CASRNPLGVHTGELFF

j_call: TRBJ2-7
d_call: .
v_call: TRBV6-6
clone_size: few
cdr3_length: 16
cdr3_nt: TGTGCCACCCTACCAAAACAACAGGGCACCTCCTACGAGCAGTACTTC
cdr3_aa: CATLPKQQGTSYEQYF

j_call: TRBJ1-4
d_call: TRBD1
v_call: TRBV27
clone_size: .
cdr3_length: 13
cdr3_nt: TGTGCCAGCAGTTTGCAGGGGGAGGAAAAACTGTTTTTT
cdr3_aa: CASSLQGEEKLFF

j_call: TRBJ1-4
d_call: .
v_call: TRBV6-1
clone_size: .
cdr3_length: 15
cdr3_nt: TGTGCCAGCAGTGAAGCGCTCGGACTAGACGAAAAACTGTTTTTT
cdr3_aa: CASSEALGLDEKLFF

j_call: TRBJ2-7
d_call: TRBD1
v_call: TRBV15
clone_size: .
cdr3_length: 14
cdr3_nt: TGTGCCACCAGTTCGGACAGGGACATATCCGAGCAGTACTTC
cdr3_aa: CATSSDRDISEQYF

j_call: TRBJ2-1
d_call: .
v_call: TRBV7-9
clone_size: .
cdr3_length: 12
cdr3_nt: TGTGCCAGCAGCCGCGGAGGAGTTGAGCAGTTCTTC
cdr3_aa: CASSRGGVEQFF

j_call: TRBJ1-1
d_call: TRBD1
v_call: TRBV19
clone_size: .
cdr3_length: 14
cdr3_nt: TGTGCCAGTCAAAGGACAGGGGTAAACACTGAAGCTTTCTTT
cdr3_aa: CASQRTGVNTEAFF

j_call: TRBJ2-3
d_call: TRBD1
v_call: TRBV6-1
clone_size: .
cdr3_length: 14
cdr3_nt: TGTGCCAGCAGTCCACAGGGGCTCCCAGATACGCAGTATTTT
cdr3_aa: CASSPQGLPDTQYF

j_call: TRBJ2-1
d_call: .
v_call: TRBV6-5
clone_size: .
cdr3_length: 15
cdr3_nt: TGTGCCAGCAGTTACCGCTTTAGCTCCTACAATGAGCAGTTCTTC
cdr3_aa: CASSYRFSSYNEQFF